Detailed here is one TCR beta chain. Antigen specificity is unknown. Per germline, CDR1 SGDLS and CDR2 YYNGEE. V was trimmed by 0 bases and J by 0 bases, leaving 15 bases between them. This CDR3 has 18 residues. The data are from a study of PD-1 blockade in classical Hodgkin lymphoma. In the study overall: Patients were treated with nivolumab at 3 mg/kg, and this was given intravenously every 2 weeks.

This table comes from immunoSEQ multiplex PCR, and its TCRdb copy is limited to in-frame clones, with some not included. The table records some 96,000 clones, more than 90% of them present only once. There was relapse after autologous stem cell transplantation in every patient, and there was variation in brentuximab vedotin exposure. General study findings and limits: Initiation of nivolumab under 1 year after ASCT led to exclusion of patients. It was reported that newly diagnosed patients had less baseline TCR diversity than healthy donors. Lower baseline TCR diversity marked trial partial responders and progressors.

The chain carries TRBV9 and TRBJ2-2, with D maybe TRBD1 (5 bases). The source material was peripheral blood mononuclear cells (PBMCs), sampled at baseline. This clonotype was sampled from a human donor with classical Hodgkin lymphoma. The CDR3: CASSVEFGRGSNTGELFF. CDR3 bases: TGTGCCAGCAGCGTAGAATTCGGTAGGGGTTCGAACACCGGGGAGCTGTTTTTT. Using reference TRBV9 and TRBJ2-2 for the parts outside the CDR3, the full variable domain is DSGVTQTPKHLITATGQRVTLRCSPRSGDLSVYWYQQSLDQGLQFLIQYYNGEERAKGNILERFSAQQFPDLHSELNLSSLELGDSALYFCASSVEFGRGSNTGELFFGEGSRLTVL.